What follows is one T cell receptor (beta chain) and its context. Its antigen is still unknown. The sample belongs to a study of T cells in Graves' hyperthyroidism and ophthalmopathy. The CDR3 is made up of 16 amino acids. Unmatched junction bases numbered 5, after V lost 2 bases and J lost 0 bases. The germline CDR1 and CDR2 sequences are SGHNT and YYREEE (reference sequence). Researchers barred patients who had uncontrolled infection, other autoimmune disease, pregnancy or lactation. RNA transcripts gave rise to amplified TCR beta CDR3 regions. The TCR CDR3 first-round RT-PCR relied on the HTBI primer set. TCRdb fed the multiplex PCR reads into MiXCR, producing one record per CDR3 protein. The table has about 600,000 distinct CDR3 sequences, about 15% seen once. Points from the study as a whole: Within blood appeared most thyroid clonotypes that had expanded above 0.001.

Sequenced input: blood. The TCR was taken from a woman in her fifties or sixties with Graves' ophthalmopathy. This sequence joins TRBV5-4 and TRBJ1-1, with 9 bases that match TRBD1. In DNA, the CDR3 is TGTGCCAGCAGCTTCTGGGACAGGGTAGTGAACACTGAAGCTTTCTTT. This sequence encodes CASSFWDRVVNTEAFF.